The 28 T cell receptor beta chains in this list originate from one sample, sequenced in a study of neurological immune-mediated disorders. TCRdb independently ran MiXCR on the 5' RACE reads; one entry per CDR3 protein. Of about 70,000 distinct CDR3 sequences listed, around 5% are singletons. The sample taken for sequencing was PBMCs. The origin of the receptors is a human donor with multiple sclerosis. The donor label of this sample is uncertain.

This clonotype was counted many times. This chain connects TRBV9 to TRBJ1-1, with 8 bases lining up with TRBD1. This CDR3 spans 18 amino acids. Germline-derived CDR1 and CDR2 are SGDLS and YYNGEE. With V trimmed by 4 bases and J by 2 bases, 16 bases remained unmatched. DNA of the CDR3: TGTGCCAGCAGCTCCAGCGCCCTCCCAGGACAGGGTAACACTGAAGCTTTCTTT. It specifies CASSSSALPGQGNTEAFF.

This clonotype was counted many times. The chain links TRBV9 to TRBJ1-4; no clear D. Germline V lookup: CDR1 SGDLS, CDR2 YYNGEE. The germline V and J ends were trimmed by 7 bases and 5 bases, with 15 bases remaining between them. CDR3 length equals 14 residues. CDR3 DNA: TGTGCCAGCTCCGTAGGACTCGGAAATGAAAAACTGTTTTTT. Translating gives CASSVGLGNEKLFF.

This clonotype was detected many times. The chain has TRBV3-1 and TRBJ2-3; no firm D call. Germline V gene data show CDR1 as LGHDT and CDR2 as YNNKEL (reference sequence). With 0 bases removed from V and 4 bases from J, the gap between germline ends came to 8 bases. The CDR3 contains 14 residues. The CDR3: CASSQDRHSDTQYF. CDR3 nucleotides: TGTGCCAGCAGCCAAGATCGACATTCAGATACGCAGTATTTT.

This clonotype was seen ten or more times. The chain links TRBV3-1 to TRBJ1-5, with D perhaps matching TRBD1 (5 bases). Germline CDR1 LGHDT, CDR2 YNNKEL (reference sequence). V lost 6 bases and J lost 1, with 22 bases in between. The CDR3 is 18 residues long. In DNA, the CDR3 is TGTGCCAGCAGTCAAAGTACGGGACGAATAAGAAGCAATCAGCCCCAGCATTTT. Protein sequence: CASSQSTGRIRSNQPQHF.

This clonotype was seen a handful of times. V usage is TRBV10-3 and J usage is TRBJ1-5, with D unresolved. Trimming pared 3 bases from V and 3 bases from J, leaving 12 bases between. This CDR3 is built from 15 residues. Germline V gene data show CDR1 as ENHRY and CDR2 as SYGVKD. CDR3 sequence: CAISDSATVNQPQHF. CDR3 nucleotide sequence: TGTGCCATCAGTGATTCCGCTACAGTCAATCAGCCCCAGCATTTT.

This clonotype was recorded at least ten times. This rearrangement joins TRBV9 to TRBJ1-1; a weak D match, TRBD1 (5 bases). Trimming left V 0 bases short and J 6 bases short, with 6 bases between. From germline, CDR1 is SGDLS and CDR2 YYNGEE. This CDR3 contains 12 residues. This chain's CDR3 is CASSVGDSEAFF. The CDR3, as DNA: TGTGCCAGCAGCGTAGGGGACTCTGAAGCTTTCTTT. Filled out from reference TRBV9 and TRBJ1-1, the complete variable domain reads DSGVTQTPKHLITATGQRVTLRCSPRSGDLSVYWYQQSLDQGLQFLIQYYNGEERAKGNILERFSAQQFPDLHSELNLSSLELGDSALYFCASSVGDSEAFFGQGTRLTVV.

There are many counts of this clonotype. The chain uses TRBV4-1 and TRBJ2-4; D gene ambiguous. Trimming took off 3 bases at V and 3 bases at J, with 15 bases between the two ends. This CDR3 contains 16 residues. Germline V CDR1 and CDR2: MGHRA, YSYEKL. DNA for the CDR3: TGCGCCAGCAGCCAGAACGTCCACGACGACAAAAACATTCAGTACTTC. This sequence encodes CASSQNVHDDKNIQYF.

This sequence joins TRBV5-6 and TRBJ2-3; 7 bases fit TRBD2. Germline V CDR1 and CDR2: SGHDT, YYEEEE. The trim removed 4 bases at V and 10 bases at J, leaving 12 bases unmatched. The CDR3 sequence is 14 residues long. This CDR3 is CASSGSGAFVAQYF. The CDR3 region has the DNA TGTGCCAGCAGCGGAAGCGGGGCGTTTGTAGCGCAGTATTTT.

The chain links TRBV9 to TRBJ2-1, with 9 bases lining up with TRBD2. Germline V lookup: CDR1 SGDLS, CDR2 YYNGEE. The CDR3 totals 15 residues. The ends lost 0 bases at V and 7 bases at J; junction bases unmatched: 5. The CDR3 here is CASSVGGTSMNEQFF. In DNA, the CDR3 is TGTGCCAGCAGCGTAGGAGGGACTAGCATGAATGAGCAGTTCTTC.

At least ten counts were recorded for this clonotype. The J gene is TRBJ1-3, the V gene TRBV20-1; D might be TRBD1 (5 bases). The CDR3 spans 14 residues. Trimming removed 2 bases from V and 1 base from J, with 9 bases in between. CDR1 is DFQATT, CDR2 SNEGSKA, per germline (reference sequence). CDR3: CSARIWGSGNTIYF. The CDR3 nucleotides read TGCAGTGCTAGAATCTGGGGGTCTGGAAACACCATATATTTT.

This clonotype was observed many times. This rearrangement joins TRBV6-5 to TRBJ2-6; 8 bases fit TRBD1. Trimming took 6 bases from V and 3 from J; bases not matched to a gene: 7. The CDR3 is made up of 16 amino acids. Germline V gives CDR1 MNHEY, CDR2 SVGAGI. The CDR3 DNA reads as TGTGCCAGCAGGTTTCAGGGGGCCCTTGGGGCCAACGTCCTGACTTTC. Translating it yields CASRFQGALGANVLTF.

This clonotype has a count of ten or more. This chain uses TRBV5-1 with TRBJ1-1; TRBD1 matches at 11 bases. The CDR3 sequence is 16 residues long. Unmatched junction bases numbered 2, after V lost 0 bases and J lost 1 base. Per germline, CDR1 SGHRS and CDR2 YFSETQ. The DNA for the CDR3 is TGCGCCAGCAGCTTGGCCGGGACAGGGGGGAACACTGAAGCTTTCTTT. Its translation: CASSLAGTGGNTEAFF.

In this sample, this clonotype turned up many times. The chain uses TRBV6-2 or TRBV6-3 and TRBJ1-5; TRBD1 might be the D (5 bases). Germline CDR1 MNHEY, CDR2 SVGEGT. CDR3 size: 13 residues. Deletions cut 8 bases from V and 0 bases from J, with 8 bases between. In DNA form, the CDR3 reads TGTGCCAGCCTGGGGGATAGCAATCAGCCCCAGCATTTT. Translating gives CASLGDSNQPQHF.

The sample holds many counts of this clonotype. The chain is built from TRBV4-1 and TRBJ1-3; a weak D match, TRBD1 (5 bases). Trimming stripped 4 bases from V and 4 bases from J, with 8 bases between. CDR1 and CDR2 (germline): MGHRA, YSYEKL. The CDR3 totals 13 residues. The CDR3 reads CASSRPGGNTIYF. The CDR3 region has the DNA TGCGCCAGCAGCCGTCCAGGGGGAAACACCATATATTTT.

Ten or more counts support this clonotype. CDR3 loop: CASSLQRFLYEQYF. Here the CDR3 DNA reads TGTGCCAGCAGCTTACAAAGGTTCCTCTACGAGCAGTACTTC. V gene TRBV5-6 combines with J gene TRBJ2-7, with D uncertain. V was cut by 2 bases and J by 3 bases, with 12 bases left in between. There are 14 residues in the CDR3. Per the germline V gene, CDR1 is SGHDT and CDR2 is YYEEEE.

This clonotype was seen ten or more times. The chain links TRBV9 to TRBJ2-1; 7 bases align to TRBD2. Looked up from germline, CDR1 is SGDLS and CDR2 is YYNGEE. The CDR3 is 15 amino acids. V shed 3 bases and J 0 bases; nucleotides not matched to a gene: 3. CDR3 protein: CASSGGGGSYNEQFF. DNA for the CDR3: TGTGCCAGCAGCGGAGGCGGGGGCTCCTACAATGAGCAGTTCTTC.

This clonotype appeared many times. This rearrangement joins TRBV7-9 to TRBJ1-4; weak D call: TRBD1 (6 bases). Trimming cost V 3 bases and J 4 bases, with 9 bases left between them. From germline, CDR1 is SEHNR and CDR2 FQNEAQ (reference sequence). The CDR3 contains 14 residues. This CDR3 reads CASSFEGVNEKLFF. CDR3 DNA sequence: TGTGCCAGCAGCTTCGAGGGGGTTAATGAAAAACTGTTTTTT.

This clonotype was counted at least ten times. The CDR3 DNA reads as TGCGCCAGCAGCCGAACCGGGACAGGGGGTGAAAAACTGTTTTTT. This sequence encodes CASSRTGTGGEKLFF. The rearrangement joins TRBV5-1 to TRBJ1-4; 11 bases fit TRBD1. The V and J ends lost 4 bases and 7 bases, in that order; junction bases with no gene match: 6. Germline values: CDR1 SGHRS, CDR2 YFSETQ. The CDR3 has 15 amino acids.

This clonotype showed up many times. Here the CDR3 DNA reads TGCGCCAGCTTTCGGGACAGCGGGATGGACACTGAAGCTTTCTTT. Residues: CASFRDSGMDTEAFF. The rearrangement joins TRBV5-1 to TRBJ1-1, with 7 bases identical to TRBD1. V dropped 7 bases and J dropped 3; count of bases not matched to a gene: 12. The CDR3 length is 15 residues. Germline CDR1 and CDR2: SGHRS and YFSETQ.

This clonotype was seen repeatedly, ten times or more. The V call is TRBV10-3, the J call TRBJ1-1; the D gene is possibly TRBD1 (6 bases). Germline assignment: CDR1 ENHRY and CDR2 SYGVKD. V was pared by 0 bases and J by 4 bases, with 9 bases between. The CDR3 length is 14 residues. CDR3 residues: CAISESGGSTEAFF. In nucleotides, the CDR3 is TGTGCCATCAGTGAGTCGGGGGGCAGCACTGAAGCTTTCTTT.

This clonotype was counted many times. CDR3 nucleotide sequence: TGTGCCATCAACCAGCCCAGAGGATCCTCGAATGAGCAGTTCTTC. Its translation is CAINQPRGSSNEQFF. V is TRBV10-3 and J is TRBJ2-1, with unresolved D. The germline CDR1 and CDR2 sequences are ENHRY and SYGVKD. This CDR3 region has 15 residues. Between the trimmed V and J ends, which lost 7 bases and 7 bases, there was a span of 20 bases.

At least ten counts were recorded for this clonotype. V usage is TRBV13 and J usage is TRBJ2-1; possibly TRBD1 for D (5 bases). V lost 10 bases to trimming and J lost 5 bases, with 12 bases between them. Germline V gene lookup returns CDR1 PRHDT and CDR2 FYEKMQ (reference sequence). The CDR3 extends over 12 amino acids. The CDR3 reads CATQAGNNEQFF. CDR3 in DNA: TGTGCCACACAGGCAGGGAACAATGAGCAGTTCTTC.

This clonotype was seen a handful of times. The rearrangement links TRBV20-1 to TRBJ1-4; D is uncertain. V gave up 2 bases and J gave up 4 bases, with 8 bases separating them. Germline V gene lookup returns CDR1 DFQATT and CDR2 SNEGSKA (reference sequence). The CDR3 contains 13 residues. As DNA, the CDR3 is TGCAGTGCTAGAAAAGACGTTAATGAAAAACTGTTTTTT. It codes for CSARKDVNEKLFF.

This clonotype was picked up many times. This rearrangement joins TRBV20-1 to TRBJ2-7, with TRBD2 as a possible D gene (6 bases). V lost 4 bases to trimming and J lost 2 bases, with 12 bases between them. This CDR3 spans 13 amino acids. Germline CDR1 and CDR2: DFQATT and SNEGSKA (reference sequence). CDR3 loop: CSATFGGPYEQYF. CDR3 coding DNA: TGCAGTGCTACGTTCGGGGGACCCTACGAGCAGTACTTC.

This clonotype has at least ten counts. This chain links TRBV5-1 with TRBJ2-5; a weak D match, TRBD2 (5 bases). Germline V lookup: CDR1 SGHRS, CDR2 YFSETQ. CDR3 size: 15 residues. Trimming removed 4 bases at V and 1 base at J, with 14 bases between. The CDR3 spells CASSPGRTSQETQYF. CDR3 sequence (DNA): TGCGCCAGCAGCCCCGGTAGGACTTCCCAAGAGACCCAGTACTTC.

In its sample, this clonotype was seen many times. V and J are TRBV18 and TRBJ2-7, with unresolved D. CDR3 length: 11 amino acids. The germline V and J ends were trimmed by 0 bases and 3 bases, with 0 bases remaining between them. CDR1 and CDR2 (germline): KGHSH, LQKENI. The CDR3 coding sequence is TGTGCCAGCTCACCACCCTACGAGCAGTACTTC. This codes for CASSPPYEQYF.

In its sample, this clonotype was seen many times. The rearrangement joins TRBV20-1 to TRBJ1-5, with D possibly matching TRBD1 (5 bases). The CDR3 has 13 residues. The V end lost 3 bases, the J end lost 2 bases, and 8 bases lay between the germline ends. CDR1 is DFQATT, CDR2 SNEGSKA, per germline (reference sequence). The CDR3 loop reads CSASMGGNQPQHF. For the CDR3, the DNA is TGCAGTGCTAGTATGGGGGGCAATCAGCCCCAGCATTTT.

This clonotype was recorded at least ten times. The chain is built from TRBV5-1 and TRBJ1-3; D is undetermined. The germline V gene encodes CDR1 SGHRS and CDR2 YFSETQ. CDR3 length: 16 residues. Trimming removed 4 bases at V and 0 bases at J, with 14 bases between. This chain's CDR3 is CASSPASGLSGNTIYF. The CDR3 DNA reads TGCGCCAGCAGCCCGGCTAGTGGGCTCTCTGGAAACACCATATATTTT.